Sequencing of this T cell receptor beta chain was carried out in a study of T-cell memory formation after mild COVID-19. This clonotype came up a few times. Antigen: not known. This CDR3 comprises 16 residues. The germline V gene has CDR1 SEHNR and CDR2 FQNEAQ (reference sequence). The V and J ends lost 5 bases and 2 bases, in that order; junction bases with no gene match: 8. Whole-study findings and limits: That cross-reactive memory joined was suggested by some responding clones appearing in pre-infection memory. Unconfirmed was the SARS-CoV-2 specificity of second-wave clones that peaked on day 37. Chiefly within CM and EM were the contracting CD4+ clones; CD8+ ones were within EMRA.

One entry per CDR3 protein results from TCRdb running MiXCR on the 5' RACE reads. The sample holds 400,000 or so distinct CDR3 sequences, roughly 20% seen once. The gene calls are TRBV7-9 and TRBJ2-5; TRBD2 matches 10 bases. This receptor was identified in an adult woman who had mild COVID-19 (a few samples of this study predate the infection). Cell type and time point are not known. Sequenced input: PBMCs or a T cell subset sorted from them (not recorded which). The chain's CDR3 is CASSPKGLAQQETQYF. DNA for the CDR3: TGTGCCAGCAGCCCCAAGGGACTAGCGCAACAAGAGACCCAGTACTTC.